What follows is one T cell receptor beta chain and its context. What it binds is unknown. The data were taken from a study of shared clonotypes between healthy human individuals. About the study: Used for every donor were three CD4 naive, three CD4 memory, two CD8 naive and one CD8 memory plate.

Sequencing was at deep level. Each subset's genomic DNA was shared equally among a number of immunoSEQ plates. Assay: immunoSEQ multiplex PCR; the TCRdb copy retains only in-frame clones and omits some. The sample carries about 2.3 million clones, 85% to 95% recorded once. Notes on the study in general: Only blood samples were collected, and tissue repertoires likely differ.

Unmatched junction bases numbered 21, after V lost 7 bases and J lost 7 bases. Per germline, CDR1 SGHRS and CDR2 YFSETQ. The CDR3 spans 17 residues. This receptor was taken from a man aged 18 to 29 in good health. Some clones in this sample may be carry-over from other donors' samples. The chain uses TRBV5-1 and TRBJ2-5, with TRBD1 matching 8 bases. Material for sequencing was naive CD4+ T cells from PBMCs. Subset defined: CD45RA+ positively selected. The CDR3 sequence: CASRLWPQGDFAGTQYF. The CDR3 DNA reads as TGCGCCAGCCGACTTTGGCCACAGGGGGACTTTGCTGGGACCCAGTACTTC.